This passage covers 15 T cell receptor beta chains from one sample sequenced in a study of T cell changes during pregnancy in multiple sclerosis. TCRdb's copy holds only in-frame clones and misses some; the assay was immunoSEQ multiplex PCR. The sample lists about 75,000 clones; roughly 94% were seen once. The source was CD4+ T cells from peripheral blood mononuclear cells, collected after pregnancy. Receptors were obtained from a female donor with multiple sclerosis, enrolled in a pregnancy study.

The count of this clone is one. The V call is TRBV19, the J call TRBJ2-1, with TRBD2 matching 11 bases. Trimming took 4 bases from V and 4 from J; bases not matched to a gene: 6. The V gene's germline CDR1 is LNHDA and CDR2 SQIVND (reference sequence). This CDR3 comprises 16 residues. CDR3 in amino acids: CASSTLGTSGYNEQFF. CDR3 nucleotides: TGTGCCAGTAGTACCCTCGGGACTAGCGGATACAATGAGCAGTTCTTC.

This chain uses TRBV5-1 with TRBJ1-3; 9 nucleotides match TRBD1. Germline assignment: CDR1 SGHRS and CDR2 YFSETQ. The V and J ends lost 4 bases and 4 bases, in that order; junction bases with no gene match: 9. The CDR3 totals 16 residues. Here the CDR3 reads CASSTTGGSLGNTIYF. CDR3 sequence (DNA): TGCGCCAGCAGCACGACAGGGGGGTCGTTAGGAAACACCATATATTTT.

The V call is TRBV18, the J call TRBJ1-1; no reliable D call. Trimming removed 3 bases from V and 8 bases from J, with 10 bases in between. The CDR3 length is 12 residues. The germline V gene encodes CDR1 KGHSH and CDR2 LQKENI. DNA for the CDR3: TGTGCCAGCTCACCCCTAGCCGCGGAAGCTTTCTTT. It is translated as CASSPLAAEAFF.

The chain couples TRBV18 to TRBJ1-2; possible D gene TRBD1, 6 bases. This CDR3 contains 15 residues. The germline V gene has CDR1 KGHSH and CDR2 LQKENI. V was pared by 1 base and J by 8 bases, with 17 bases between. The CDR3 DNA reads TGTGCCAGCTCACCACGTGGCACAGGGCGGAACGGCTACACCTTC. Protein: CASSPRGTGRNGYTF.

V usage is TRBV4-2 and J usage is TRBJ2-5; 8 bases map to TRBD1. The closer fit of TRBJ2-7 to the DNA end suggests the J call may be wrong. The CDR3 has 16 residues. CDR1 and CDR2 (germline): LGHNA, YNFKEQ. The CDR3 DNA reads TGTGCCAGCAGCCAAGACGTCCCGGGACAGGACCTCGAGCAGTACTTC. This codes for CASSQDVPGQDLEQYF.

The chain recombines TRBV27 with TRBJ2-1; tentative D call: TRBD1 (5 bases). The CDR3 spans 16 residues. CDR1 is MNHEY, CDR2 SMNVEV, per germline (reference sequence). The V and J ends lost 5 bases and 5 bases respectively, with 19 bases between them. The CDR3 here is CASSHERFRTNNEQFF. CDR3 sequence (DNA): TGTGCCAGCAGTCATGAGAGATTCCGGACAAACAATGAGCAGTTCTTC.

The CDR3, as DNA: TGTGCCAGCAGTTTACCAAGGGGCGAGGGCAATCAGCCCCAGCATTTT. Protein sequence: CASSLPRGEGNQPQHF. The chain carries TRBV28 and TRBJ1-5; D is perhaps TRBD1 (5 bases). Germline V lookup: CDR1 MDHEN, CDR2 SYDVKM. The CDR3 loop spans 16 amino acids. V dropped 2 bases and J dropped 2 bases, with 13 bases sitting between them.

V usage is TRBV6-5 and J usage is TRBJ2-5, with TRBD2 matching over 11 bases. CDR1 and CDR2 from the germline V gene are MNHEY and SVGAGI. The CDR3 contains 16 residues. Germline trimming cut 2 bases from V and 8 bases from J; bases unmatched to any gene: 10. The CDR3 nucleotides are TGTGCCAGCAGTTACGCTATGGGACTAGCGGAGGGAACCCAGTACTTC. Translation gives CASSYAMGLAEGTQYF.

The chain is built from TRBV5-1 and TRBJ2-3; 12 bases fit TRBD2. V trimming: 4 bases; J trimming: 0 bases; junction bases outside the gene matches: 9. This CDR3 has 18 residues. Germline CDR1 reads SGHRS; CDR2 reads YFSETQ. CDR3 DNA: TGCGCCAGCAGCAAACTAGCGGGAGGACTTTCTAGCACAGATACGCAGTATTTT. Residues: CASSKLAGGLSSTDTQYF.

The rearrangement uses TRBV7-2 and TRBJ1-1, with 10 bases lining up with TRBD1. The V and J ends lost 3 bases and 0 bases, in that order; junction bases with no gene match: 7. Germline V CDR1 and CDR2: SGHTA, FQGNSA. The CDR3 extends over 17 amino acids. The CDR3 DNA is TGTGCCAGCAGCTTGTCGGGGACAGGGGTTTTGAACACTGAAGCTTTCTTT. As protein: CASSLSGTGVLNTEAFF. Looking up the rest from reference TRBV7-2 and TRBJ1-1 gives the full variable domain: GAGVSQSPSNKVTEKGKDVELRCDPISGHTALYWYRQSLGQGLEFLIYFQGNSAPDKSGLPSDRFSAERTGGSVSTLTIQRTQQEDSAVYLCASSLSGTGVLNTEAFFGQGTRLTVV.

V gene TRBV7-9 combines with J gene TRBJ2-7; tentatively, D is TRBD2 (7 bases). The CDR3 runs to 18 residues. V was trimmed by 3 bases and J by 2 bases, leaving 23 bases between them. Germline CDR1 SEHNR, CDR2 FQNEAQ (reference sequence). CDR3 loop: CASSLRGPRKTATYEQYF. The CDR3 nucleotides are TGTGCCAGCAGCTTGCGGGGGCCGAGAAAGACAGCAACCTACGAGCAGTACTTC.

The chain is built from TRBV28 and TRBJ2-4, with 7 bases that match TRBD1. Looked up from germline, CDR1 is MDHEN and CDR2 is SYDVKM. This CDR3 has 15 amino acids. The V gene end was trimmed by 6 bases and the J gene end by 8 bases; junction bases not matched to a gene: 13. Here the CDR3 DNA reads TGTGCCAGCAGCCGGGACAGAAGCTTTGAGGACATTCAGTACTTC. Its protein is CASSRDRSFEDIQYF. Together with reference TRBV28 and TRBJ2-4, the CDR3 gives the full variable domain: DVKVTQSSRYLVKRTGEKVFLECVQDMDHENMFWYRQDPGLGLRLIYFSYDVKMKEKGDIPEGYSVSREKKERFSLILESASTNQTSMYLCASSRDRSFEDIQYFGAGTRLSVL.

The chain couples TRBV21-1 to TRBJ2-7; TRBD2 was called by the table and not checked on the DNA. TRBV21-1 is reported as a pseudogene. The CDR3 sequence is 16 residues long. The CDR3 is CASSKGGLAGLYEQYF. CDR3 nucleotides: TGTGCCAGCAGCAAAGGGGGGCTAGCGGGACTATACGAGCAGTACTTC.

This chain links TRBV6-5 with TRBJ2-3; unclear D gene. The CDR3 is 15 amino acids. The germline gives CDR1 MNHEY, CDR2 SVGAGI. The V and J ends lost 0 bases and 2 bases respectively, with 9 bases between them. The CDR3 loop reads CASSYSMLATDTQYF. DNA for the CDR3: TGTGCCAGCAGTTACTCGATGTTGGCCACAGATACGCAGTATTTT.

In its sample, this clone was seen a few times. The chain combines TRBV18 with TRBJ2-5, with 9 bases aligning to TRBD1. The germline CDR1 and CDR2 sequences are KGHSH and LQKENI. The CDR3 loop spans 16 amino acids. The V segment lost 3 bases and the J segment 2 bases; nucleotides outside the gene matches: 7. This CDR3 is CASSPRTGVKQETQYF. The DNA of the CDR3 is TGTGCCAGCTCACCTCGGACAGGGGTCAAGCAAGAGACCCAGTACTTC.